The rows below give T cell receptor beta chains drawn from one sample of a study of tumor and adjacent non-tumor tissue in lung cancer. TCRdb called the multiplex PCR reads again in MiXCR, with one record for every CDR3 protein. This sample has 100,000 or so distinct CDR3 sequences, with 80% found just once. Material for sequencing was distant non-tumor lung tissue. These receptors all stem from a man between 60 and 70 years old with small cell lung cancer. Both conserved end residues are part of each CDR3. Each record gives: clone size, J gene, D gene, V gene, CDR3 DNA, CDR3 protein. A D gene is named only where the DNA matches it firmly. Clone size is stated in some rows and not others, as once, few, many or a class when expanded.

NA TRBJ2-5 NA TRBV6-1 TGTGCCAGTACCAACTCGAACCCGGGACTCCGAGAGGTGGAGACCCAGTGCTTC CASTNSNPGLREVETQCF
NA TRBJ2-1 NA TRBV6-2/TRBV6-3 TGTGCCAGCATCAACCTTAGTGGAGTCCAAATTGAGCAATTCTTC CASINLSGVQIEQFF
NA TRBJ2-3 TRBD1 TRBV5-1 TGCGCCACCAGTCCGGTTGGACAGGTCACAAATACGCAGTATTTT CATSPVGQVTNTQYF
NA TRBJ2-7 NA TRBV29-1 TGCAGTGCCAGGGGCACCTTCTACGAGCAGTACTTC CSARGTFYEQYF
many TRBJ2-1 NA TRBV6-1 TGTGCCAGCAGTGACACTAGAGCCAATGAGCAGTTCTTC CASSDTRANEQFF
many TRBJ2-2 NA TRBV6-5 TGTGCCAGCCAGAGGGGGAGAGGAACCGGGGAGCTGTTTTTT CASQRGRGTGELFF
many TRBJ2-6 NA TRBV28 TGTGCCAGCAGTTTTTGGGACTCTGGGGCCAACGTCCTGACTTTC CASSFWDSGANVLTF
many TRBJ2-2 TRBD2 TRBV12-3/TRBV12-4 TGTGCCAGCAGTCCCTTGATCGGGAAAAGCGGGAGGGCCTCCGGGGAGCTGTTTTTT CASSPLIGKSGRASGELFF
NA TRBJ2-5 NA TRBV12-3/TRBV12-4 TGTGCCGGCGGTTCTGGAGTAAAGACCCAGTACTTC CAGGSGVKTQYF
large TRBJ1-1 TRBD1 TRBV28 TGTGCCAGCAGTTTTAGAGGGGGCGGGTCGCTAGATTTCTTT CASSFRGGGSLDFF
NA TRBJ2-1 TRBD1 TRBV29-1 TGCAACTTTACAGGGGGTGACAATGAGCAGTTCTTC CNFTGGDNEQFF
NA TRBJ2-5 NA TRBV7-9 TGTGCCAGCAGCTTAATGGGGGGGACCCAGTACTTC CASSLMGGTQYF
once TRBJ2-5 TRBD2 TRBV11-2 TGTACCAGCAGGGGACTAGCGGGAGACGTGGAGACCCAGCACTTC CTSRGLAGDVETQHF
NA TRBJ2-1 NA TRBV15 TGTGCCACCAGCAGAGGAGCCCAGCGGTATTACAATGAGCAGTTCTTC CATSRGAQRYYNEQFF
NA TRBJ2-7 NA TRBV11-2 TGTGCCAGCAGTTCGACCTATGGCAAGCAGTACTTC CASSSTYGKQYF
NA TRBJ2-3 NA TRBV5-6 TGTGCCAGCAGTTTGGGTCGATTGGTAGATCCGCAGTATTTT CASSLGRLVDPQYF
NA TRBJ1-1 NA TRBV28 TGTGCCAGCAGTTTATTAAGGGGGGGGGTAGAAGCTTTCTTT CASSLLRGGVEAFF
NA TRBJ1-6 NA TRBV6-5 TGTGCCAGTACCCGCCGGTGGGTGGGAGGATCACCCCTTCACTTT CASTRRWVGGSPLHF
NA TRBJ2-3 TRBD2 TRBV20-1 TGCAGTGCTAGTGGCGGGAGGGAGTTCACCGATACGCAGTATTTT CSASGGREFTDTQYF
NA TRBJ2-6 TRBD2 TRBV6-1 TGTGCCAGCAGTGCTTGGGGGGGGGTCGGGGCCAACATCCTGACTTTT CASSAWGGVGANILTF
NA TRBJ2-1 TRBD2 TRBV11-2 TGTGCCAGCAGCGGAGGACTAGCGGGGGTGAATGAGCAGTTCTTC CASSGGLAGVNEQFF
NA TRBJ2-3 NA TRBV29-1 TGCAGCGTTGAAGATCGGTACAGGGTTCTTCTTGATACGCACTATTTT CSVEDRYRVLLDTHYF
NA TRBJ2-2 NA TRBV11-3 TGTGCCAGCAGCTTAGGCTCCAGGGTGGACACCGGGGAGCTATTTTTT CASSLGSRVDTGELFF
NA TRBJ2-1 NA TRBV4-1 TGCGCCAGCAGCCATGGATCTACTATCGGCCTATACGATGAGCAGTTCTTT CASSHGSTIGLYDEQFF
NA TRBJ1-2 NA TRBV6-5 TGTGCCAGCAGTTCTGTACAGGGACGGGACTACACCTTC CASSSVQGRDYTF
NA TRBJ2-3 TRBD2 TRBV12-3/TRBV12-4 TGTACCAGCACTACGAGGACTAGCGTAAGCACAGATACGCAGTATTTT CTSTTRTSVSTDTQYF
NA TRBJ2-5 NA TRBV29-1 TGCAGCGTTGGGGCCAGCAGCGAAGAGACCCAGTACTTC CSVGASSEETQYF
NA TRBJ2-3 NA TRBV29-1 TGCAGCGTTGAAGTACGTCGCAGGAGCACAGATACGCAATATTTT CSVEVRRRSTDTQYF
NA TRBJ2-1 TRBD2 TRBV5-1 TGCGCCAGCAGCCGTAGCGGGAGCACCTACAATGAGCAGTTCTTC CASSRSGSTYNEQFF
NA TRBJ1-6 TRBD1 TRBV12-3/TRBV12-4 TGTGCCAGCAGTGTGGGACAGGGTTCACCTCTCCACTTT CASSVGQGSPLHF
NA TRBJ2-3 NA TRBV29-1 TGCAGCGTTCTTGGGGGAGAGGGCACAGGTACGCAGTATTTT CSVLGGEGTGTQYF
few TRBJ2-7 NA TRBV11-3 TGTACTAGCAGCTTAGAAACTAGCTACGAGCAGTACTTC CTSSLETSYEQYF